This TCR beta chain was sequenced in a study of T cell responses to AZD1222 COVID-19 vaccine. Whole-study context: Second-dose intervals of approximately 4 or approximately 12 weeks were pooled.

V lost 0 bases to trimming and J lost 10 bases, with 15 bases between them. The CDR3 extends over 14 amino acids. Germline V gene sequence: CDR1 LNHNV, CDR2 YYDKDF (reference sequence). Only in-frame clones appear in the TCRdb table, and some are missing; sequencing was by immunoSEQ multiplex PCR. The sample has 120,000 or so clones; roughly nine tenths are singletons. This clonotype was sampled from an adult in good health. J is TRBJ1-1 and V is TRBV15; D is uncertain. The specimen was peripheral blood, collected on day 0 of AZD1222 vaccination. The chain's CDR3 is CATSRDLGKEGAFF. CDR3 DNA sequence: TGTGCCACCAGCAGAGATTTGGGTAAGGAAGGAGCTTTCTTT.